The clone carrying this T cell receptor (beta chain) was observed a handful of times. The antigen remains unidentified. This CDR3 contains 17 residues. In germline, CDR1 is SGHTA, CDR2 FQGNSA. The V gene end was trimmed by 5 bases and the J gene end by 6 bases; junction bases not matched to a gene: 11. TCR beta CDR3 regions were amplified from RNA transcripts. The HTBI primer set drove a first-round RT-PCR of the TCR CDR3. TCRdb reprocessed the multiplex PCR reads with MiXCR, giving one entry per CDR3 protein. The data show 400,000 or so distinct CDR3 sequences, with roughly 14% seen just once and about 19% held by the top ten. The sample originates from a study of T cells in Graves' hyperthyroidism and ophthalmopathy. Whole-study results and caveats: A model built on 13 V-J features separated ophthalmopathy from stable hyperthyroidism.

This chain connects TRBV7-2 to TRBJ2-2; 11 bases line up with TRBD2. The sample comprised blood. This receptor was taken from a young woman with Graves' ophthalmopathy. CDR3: CASSLSGGGVLSGELFF. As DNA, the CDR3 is TGTGCCAGCAGCCTTAGCGGGGGGGGGGTTTTGTCCGGGGAGCTGTTTTTT.